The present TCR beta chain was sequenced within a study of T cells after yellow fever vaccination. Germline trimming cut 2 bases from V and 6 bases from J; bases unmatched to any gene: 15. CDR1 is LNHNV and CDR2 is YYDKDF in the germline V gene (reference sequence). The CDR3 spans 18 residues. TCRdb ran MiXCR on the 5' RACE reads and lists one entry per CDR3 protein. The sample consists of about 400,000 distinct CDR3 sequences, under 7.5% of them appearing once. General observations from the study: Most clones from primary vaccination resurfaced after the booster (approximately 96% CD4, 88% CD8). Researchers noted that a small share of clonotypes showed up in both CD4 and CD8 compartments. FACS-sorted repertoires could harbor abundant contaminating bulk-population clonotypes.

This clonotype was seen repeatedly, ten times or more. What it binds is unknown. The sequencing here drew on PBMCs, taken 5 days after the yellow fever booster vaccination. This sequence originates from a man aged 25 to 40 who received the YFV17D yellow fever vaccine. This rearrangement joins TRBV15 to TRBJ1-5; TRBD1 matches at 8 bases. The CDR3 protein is CATSRSTPTGALSQPQHF. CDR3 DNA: TGTGCCACCAGCAGATCCACTCCGACAGGGGCTTTGAGTCAGCCCCAGCATTTT.